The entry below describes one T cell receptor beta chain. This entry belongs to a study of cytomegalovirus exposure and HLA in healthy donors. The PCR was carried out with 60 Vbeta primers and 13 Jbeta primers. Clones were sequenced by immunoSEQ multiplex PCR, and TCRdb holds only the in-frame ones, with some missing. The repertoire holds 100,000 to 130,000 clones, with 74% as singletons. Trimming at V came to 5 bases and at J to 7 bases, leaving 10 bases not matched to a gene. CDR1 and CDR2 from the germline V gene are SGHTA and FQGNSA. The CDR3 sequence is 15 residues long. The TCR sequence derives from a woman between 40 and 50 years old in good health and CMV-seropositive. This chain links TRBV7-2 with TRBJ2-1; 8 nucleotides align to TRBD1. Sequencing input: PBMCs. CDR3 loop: CASSTTGEMANEQFF. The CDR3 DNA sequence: TGTGCCAGCAGCACGACAGGGGAAATGGCAAATGAGCAGTTCTTC.